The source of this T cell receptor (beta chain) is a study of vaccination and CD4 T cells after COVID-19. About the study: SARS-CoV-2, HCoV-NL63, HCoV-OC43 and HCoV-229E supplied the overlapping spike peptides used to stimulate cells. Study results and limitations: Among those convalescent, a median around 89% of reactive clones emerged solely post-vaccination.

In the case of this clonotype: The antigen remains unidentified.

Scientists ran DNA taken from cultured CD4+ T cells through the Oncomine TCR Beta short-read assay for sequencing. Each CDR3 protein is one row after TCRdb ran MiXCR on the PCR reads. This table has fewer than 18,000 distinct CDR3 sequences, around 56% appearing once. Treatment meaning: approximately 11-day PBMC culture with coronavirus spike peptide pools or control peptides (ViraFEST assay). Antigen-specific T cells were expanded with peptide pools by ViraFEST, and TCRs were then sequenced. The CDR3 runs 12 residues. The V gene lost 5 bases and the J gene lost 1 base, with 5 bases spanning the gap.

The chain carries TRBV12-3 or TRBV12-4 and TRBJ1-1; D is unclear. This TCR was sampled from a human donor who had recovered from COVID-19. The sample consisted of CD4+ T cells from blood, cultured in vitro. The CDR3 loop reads CASSRENTEAFF. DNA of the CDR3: TGTGCCAGCAGTCGGGAGAACACTGAAGCTTTCTTT.